These T cell receptor beta chains were read from a single sample in a study of T cells in Graves' hyperthyroidism and ophthalmopathy. TCRdb re-derived calls from the multiplex PCR reads in MiXCR, one entry per CDR3 protein. The sample holds hundreds of thousands of distinct CDR3 sequences; roughly 14% are singletons and the top ten take about 12%. Material: blood. Receptors originate from a woman in her forties or fifties with Graves' ophthalmopathy. Both conserved end residues are trimmed from each CDR3. Each record gives: V gene, J gene, CDR3 protein.

v_call: TRBV18
j_call: TRBJ2-7
cdr3_aa: ASSPRDISYEQY

v_call: TRBV4-3
j_call: TRBJ1-4
cdr3_aa: ASSQEVLISTNEKLF

v_call: TRBV27
j_call: TRBJ2-1
cdr3_aa: ASRTSGDSSYNEQF

v_call: TRBV4-2
j_call: TRBJ1-2
cdr3_aa: ASSQDRDRPNYGYT

v_call: TRBV6-1
j_call: TRBJ2-3
cdr3_aa: ASSRSGRGADTQY

v_call: TRBV27
j_call: TRBJ2-1
cdr3_aa: ASGSSWDAPDPQF

v_call: TRBV29-1
j_call: TRBJ2-7
cdr3_aa: SVRTVKSYEQY

v_call: TRBV27
j_call: TRBJ2-7
cdr3_aa: ASSLGQGISIYEQY

v_call: TRBV28
j_call: TRBJ2-1
cdr3_aa: ASSGTGGAVYNEQF

v_call: TRBV7-2
j_call: TRBJ2-5
cdr3_aa: ASSRTTGTSGIQETQY

v_call: TRBV7-9
j_call: TRBJ2-1
cdr3_aa: ASSLESRAKV

v_call: TRBV11-2
j_call: TRBJ2-7
cdr3_aa: ASSPGTLQGTYEQY

v_call: TRBV7-8
j_call: TRBJ1-2
cdr3_aa: ASSFVTAVNYGYT

v_call: TRBV4-3
j_call: TRBJ2-7
cdr3_aa: ASSQDRIRGPYEQY

v_call: TRBV24-1
j_call: TRBJ1-4
cdr3_aa: ATSREREIATNEKLF

v_call: TRBV14
j_call: TRBJ2-7
cdr3_aa: ASSHQGSVTGGGEQY